Each of the 8 T cell receptor beta chains below was sequenced from the same sample in a study of cytomegalovirus exposure and HLA in healthy donors. The study ran its PCR with 60 Vbeta and 13 Jbeta primers. Repertoires were generated with immunoSEQ multiplex PCR, while TCRdb's copy carries only in-frame clones and drops some. The sample consists of around 130,000 clones, 84% of them appearing once. Sequencing was carried out using PBMCs. The source is a woman aged 18-29 years in good health and CMV-seropositive.

A remark on this clone: The same CDR3 arises from other DNA sequences in this sample as well. The chain couples TRBV6-1 to TRBJ2-7; 7 bases fit TRBD1. The V gene's germline CDR1 is MNHNS and CDR2 SASEGT. The CDR3 runs to 13 residues. J gave up 3 bases and V 5 bases, and 4 bases lay outside the gene matches. The CDR3 region is CASSPGQLYEQYF. The CDR3 DNA is TGTGCCAGCAGTCCGGGACAGCTCTACGAGCAGTACTTC.

This clone has just one count. The V call is TRBV5-4, the J call TRBJ2-7; 12 bases align to TRBD2. Germline CDR1 and CDR2: SGHNT and YYREEE (reference sequence). The CDR3 is made up of 16 amino acids. V trimming: 0 bases; J trimming: 7 bases; junction bases outside the gene matches: 8. Here the CDR3 reads CASSLVPSGGAREQYF. DNA of the CDR3: TGTGCCAGCAGCTTGGTACCTAGCGGGGGGGCCAGAGAGCAGTACTTC.

The rearrangement links TRBV7-9 to TRBJ2-7, with D possibly being TRBD1 (6 bases). This CDR3 is built from 14 residues. Per the germline V gene, CDR1 is SEHNR and CDR2 is FQNEAQ (reference sequence). Trimming stripped 5 bases from V and 2 bases from J, with 13 bases between. The CDR3: CASSARDKAYEQYF. Here the CDR3 DNA reads TGTGCCAGCAGCGCTCGGGACAAAGCCTACGAGCAGTACTTC.

There are a few counts of this clone. The chain has TRBV5-4 and TRBJ2-4, with 9 bases identical to TRBD1. The germline V gene has CDR1 SGHNT and CDR2 YYREEE (reference sequence). The V and J ends lost 4 bases and 8 bases, in that order; junction bases with no gene match: 16. The CDR3 is 17 residues long. CDR3 loop: CASSLTPGQGGLDIQYF. The DNA of the CDR3 is TGTGCCAGCAGCCTAACACCGGGACAGGGAGGATTAGACATTCAGTACTTC.

V gene TRBV27 combines with J gene TRBJ1-1; perhaps TRBD1 as D (5 bases). The length of the CDR3 is 14 residues. Germline CDR1 reads MNHEY; CDR2 reads SMNVEV (reference sequence). The V end was cut by 2 bases, the J end by 5 bases, with 12 bases between. CDR3 in DNA: TGTGCCAGCAGTTTAGGGCAGGGCGATACTGAAGCTTTCTTT. This sequence encodes CASSLGQGDTEAFF.

V gene TRBV30 combines with J gene TRBJ1-6; maybe TRBD1 (5 bases). Deletions cut 4 bases from V and 7 bases from J, with 11 bases between. Germline assignment: CDR1 GTSNPN and CDR2 SVGIG (reference sequence). CDR3 length equals 13 residues. CDR3 region: CAWNRQGNSPLHF. The CDR3 DNA follows: TGTGCCTGGAATCGGCAGGGAAATTCACCCCTCCACTTT.

A remark on this clone: The germline gene is not matched at one end of the junction; a read error may be the cause. The chain recombines TRBV7-2 with TRBJ2-7; tentative D call: TRBD2 (6 bases). The CDR3 contains 14 residues. Germline assignment: CDR1 SGHTA and CDR2 FQGNSA. The DNA of the CDR3 is TGTGCCAGCAGCTTAGCGGGGGGACCCTACGAGCAGTGCTTC. Its protein is CASSLAGGPYEQCF.

The chain links TRBV5-4 to TRBJ2-3; D perhaps matches TRBD1 (6 bases). The CDR3 has 16 amino acids. The V end was cut by 0 bases, the J end by 1 base, with 12 bases between. CDR1 and CDR2 (germline): SGHNT, YYREEE (reference sequence). The CDR3 DNA is TGTGCCAGCAGCTTGGGTGACAGGCTGGGCACAGATACGCAGTATTTT. It specifies CASSLGDRLGTDTQYF.